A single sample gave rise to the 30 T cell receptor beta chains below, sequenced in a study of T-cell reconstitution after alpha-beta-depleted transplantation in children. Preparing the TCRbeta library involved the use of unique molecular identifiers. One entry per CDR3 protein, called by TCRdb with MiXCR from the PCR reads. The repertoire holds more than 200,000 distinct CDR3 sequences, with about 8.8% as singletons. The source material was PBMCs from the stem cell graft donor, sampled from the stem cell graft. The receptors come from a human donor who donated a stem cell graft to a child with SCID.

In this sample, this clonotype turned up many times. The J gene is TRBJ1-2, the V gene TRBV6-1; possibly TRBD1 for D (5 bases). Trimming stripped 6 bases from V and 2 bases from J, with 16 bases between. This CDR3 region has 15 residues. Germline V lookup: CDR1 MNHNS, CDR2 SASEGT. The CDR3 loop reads CASSPGGDLNYGYTF. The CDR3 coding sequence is TGTGCCAGCAGCCCGGGAGGGGATTTAAACTATGGCTACACCTTC.

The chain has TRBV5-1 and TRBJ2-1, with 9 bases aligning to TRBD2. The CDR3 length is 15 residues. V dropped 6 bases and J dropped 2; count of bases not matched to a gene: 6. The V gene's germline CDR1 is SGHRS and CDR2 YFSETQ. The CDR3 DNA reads TGCGCCAGCAAAATAGGCGGGGGGGCCTACAATGAGCAGTTCTTC. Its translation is CASKIGGGAYNEQFF.

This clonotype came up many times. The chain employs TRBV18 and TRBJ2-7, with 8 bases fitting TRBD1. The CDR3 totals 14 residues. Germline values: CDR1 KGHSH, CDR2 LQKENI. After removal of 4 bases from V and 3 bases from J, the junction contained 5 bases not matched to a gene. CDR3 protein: CASSLDRVYYEQYF. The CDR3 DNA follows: TGTGCCAGCTCACTGGACAGGGTTTACTACGAGCAGTACTTC.

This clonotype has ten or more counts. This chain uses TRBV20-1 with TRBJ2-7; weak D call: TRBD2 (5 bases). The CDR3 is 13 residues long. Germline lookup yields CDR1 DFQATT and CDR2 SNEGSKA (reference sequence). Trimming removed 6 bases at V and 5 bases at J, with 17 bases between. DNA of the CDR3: TGCAGTGCCCCCGACGGGGTCGTCCACGAGCAGTACTTC. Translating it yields CSAPDGVVHEQYF.

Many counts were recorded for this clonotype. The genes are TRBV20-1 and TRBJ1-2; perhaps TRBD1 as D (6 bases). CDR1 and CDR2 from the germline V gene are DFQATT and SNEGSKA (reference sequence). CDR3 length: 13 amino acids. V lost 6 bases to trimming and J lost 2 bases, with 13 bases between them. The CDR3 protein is CSAKDSLNYGYTF. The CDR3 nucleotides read TGCAGTGCCAAGGACAGCCTGAACTATGGCTACACCTTC.

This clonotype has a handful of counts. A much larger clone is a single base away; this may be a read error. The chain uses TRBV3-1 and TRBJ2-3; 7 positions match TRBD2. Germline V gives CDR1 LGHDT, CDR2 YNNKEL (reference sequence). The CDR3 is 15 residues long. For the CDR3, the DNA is TGTGCCACCAGCCAACCCCGTGAGGGACTATGGACGCAGTATTTT. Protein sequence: CATSQPREGLWTQYF.

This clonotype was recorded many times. In nucleotides, the CDR3 is TGTGCCAGCAGCTTTTACGTGAACACTGAAGCTTTCTTT. It codes for CASSFYVNTEAFF. The V call is TRBV11-2, the J call TRBJ1-1; no clear D gene. V was cut by 3 bases and J by 0 bases, with 5 bases left in between. This CDR3 has 13 amino acids. The germline gives CDR1 SGHAT, CDR2 FQNNGV.

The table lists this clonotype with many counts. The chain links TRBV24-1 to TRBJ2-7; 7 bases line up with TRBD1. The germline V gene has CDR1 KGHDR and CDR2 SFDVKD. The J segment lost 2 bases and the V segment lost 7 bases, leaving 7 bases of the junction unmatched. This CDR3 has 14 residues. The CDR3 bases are TGTGCCACCAGCTCGGGACAGCAGCCCTACGAGCAGTACTTC. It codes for CATSSGQQPYEQYF.

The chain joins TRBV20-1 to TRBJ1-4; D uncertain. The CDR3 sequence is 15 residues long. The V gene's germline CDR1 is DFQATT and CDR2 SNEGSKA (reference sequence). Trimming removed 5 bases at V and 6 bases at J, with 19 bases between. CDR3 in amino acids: CSASRGGRADEKLFF. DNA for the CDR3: TGCAGTGCTTCCCGGGGAGGAAGGGCCGATGAAAAACTGTTTTTT.

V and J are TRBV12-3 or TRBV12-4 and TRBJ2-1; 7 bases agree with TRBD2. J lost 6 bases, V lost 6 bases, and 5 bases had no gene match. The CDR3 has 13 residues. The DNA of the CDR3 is TGTGCCAGCAGGGGGGGGTCCCTCAATGAGCAGTTCTTC. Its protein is CASRGGSLNEQFF.

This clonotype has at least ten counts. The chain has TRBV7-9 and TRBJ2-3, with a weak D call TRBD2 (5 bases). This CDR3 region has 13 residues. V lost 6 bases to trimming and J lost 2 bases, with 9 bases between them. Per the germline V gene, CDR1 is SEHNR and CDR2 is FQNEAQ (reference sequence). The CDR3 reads CASSSGNTDTQYF. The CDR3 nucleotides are TGTGCCAGCAGTTCCGGGAACACAGATACGCAGTATTTT. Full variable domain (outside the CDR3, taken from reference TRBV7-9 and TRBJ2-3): DTGVSQNPRHKITKRGQNVTFRCDPISEHNRLYWYRQTLGQGPEFLTYFQNEAQLEKSRLLSDRFSAERPKGSFSTLEIQRTEQGDSAMYLCASSSGNTDTQYFGPGTRLTVL.

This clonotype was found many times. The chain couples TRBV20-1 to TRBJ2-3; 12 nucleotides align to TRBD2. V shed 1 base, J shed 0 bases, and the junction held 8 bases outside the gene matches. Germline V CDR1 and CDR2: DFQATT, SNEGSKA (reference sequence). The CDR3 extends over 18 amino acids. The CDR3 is CSARVWTSGATSTDTQYF. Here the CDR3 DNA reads TGCAGTGCTAGAGTTTGGACTAGCGGGGCTACTAGCACAGATACGCAGTATTTT.

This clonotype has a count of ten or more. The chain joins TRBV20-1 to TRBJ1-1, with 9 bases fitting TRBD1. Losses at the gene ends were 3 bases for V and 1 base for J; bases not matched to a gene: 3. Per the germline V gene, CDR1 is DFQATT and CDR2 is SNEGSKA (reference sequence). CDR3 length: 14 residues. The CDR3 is CSARGQGRNTEAFF. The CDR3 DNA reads TGCAGTGCTAGGGGACAGGGACGGAACACTGAAGCTTTCTTT.

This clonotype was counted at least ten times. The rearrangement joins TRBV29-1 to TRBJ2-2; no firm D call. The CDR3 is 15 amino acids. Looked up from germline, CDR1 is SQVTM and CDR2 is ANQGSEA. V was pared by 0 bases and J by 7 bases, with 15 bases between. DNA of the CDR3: TGCAGCGTTGAAGATAGATCGGTTGGTGGCGGGGAGCTGTTTTTT. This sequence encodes CSVEDRSVGGGELFF.

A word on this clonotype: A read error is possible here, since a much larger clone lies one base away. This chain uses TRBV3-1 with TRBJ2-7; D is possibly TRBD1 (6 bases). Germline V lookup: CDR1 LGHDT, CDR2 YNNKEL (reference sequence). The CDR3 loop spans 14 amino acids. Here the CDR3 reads CGSGYSGTHYEQYF. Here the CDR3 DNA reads TGTGGGAGCGGTTATTCCGGGACACACTACGAGCAGTACTTC.

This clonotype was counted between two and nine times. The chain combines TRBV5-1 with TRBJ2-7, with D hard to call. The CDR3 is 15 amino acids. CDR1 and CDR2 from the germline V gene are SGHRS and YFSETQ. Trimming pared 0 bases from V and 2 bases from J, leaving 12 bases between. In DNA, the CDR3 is TGCGCCAGCAGCTTGGGCTCCTGGGTGGCCTACGAGCAGTACTTC. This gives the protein CASSLGSWVAYEQYF.

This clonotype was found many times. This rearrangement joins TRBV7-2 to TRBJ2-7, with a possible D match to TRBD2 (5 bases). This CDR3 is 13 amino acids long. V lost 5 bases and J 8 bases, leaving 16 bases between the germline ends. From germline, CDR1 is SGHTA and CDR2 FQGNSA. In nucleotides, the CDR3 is TGTGCCAGCAGCCCCGGGGTTCTCTCGCAGCAGTACTTC. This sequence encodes CASSPGVLSQQYF.

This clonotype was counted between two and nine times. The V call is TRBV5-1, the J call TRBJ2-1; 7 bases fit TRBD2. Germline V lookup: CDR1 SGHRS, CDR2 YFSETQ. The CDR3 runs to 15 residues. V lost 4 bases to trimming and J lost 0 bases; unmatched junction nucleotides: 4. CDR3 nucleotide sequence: TGCGCCAGCAGCCGGGGGGAGAGCTCCTACAATGAGCAGTTCTTC. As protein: CASSRGESSYNEQFF.

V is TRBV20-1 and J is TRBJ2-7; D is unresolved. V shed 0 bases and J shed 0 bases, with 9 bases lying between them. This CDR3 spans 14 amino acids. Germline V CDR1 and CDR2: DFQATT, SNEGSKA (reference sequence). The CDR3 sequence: CSARDGALSYEQYF. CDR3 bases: TGCAGTGCTAGAGACGGTGCCCTCTCCTACGAGCAGTACTTC.

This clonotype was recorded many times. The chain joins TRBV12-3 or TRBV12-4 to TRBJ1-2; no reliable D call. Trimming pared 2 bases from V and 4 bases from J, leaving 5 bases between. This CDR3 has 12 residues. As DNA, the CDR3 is TGTGCCAGCAGTTTACAGCGCTATGGCTACACCTTC. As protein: CASSLQRYGYTF.

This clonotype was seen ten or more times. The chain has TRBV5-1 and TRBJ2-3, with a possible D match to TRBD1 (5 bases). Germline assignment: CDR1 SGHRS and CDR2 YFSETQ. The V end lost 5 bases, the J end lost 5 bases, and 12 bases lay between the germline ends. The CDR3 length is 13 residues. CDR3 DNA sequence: TGCGCCAGCAGTGCAGGGTCTGGAGATACGCAGTATTTT. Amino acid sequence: CASSAGSGDTQYF.

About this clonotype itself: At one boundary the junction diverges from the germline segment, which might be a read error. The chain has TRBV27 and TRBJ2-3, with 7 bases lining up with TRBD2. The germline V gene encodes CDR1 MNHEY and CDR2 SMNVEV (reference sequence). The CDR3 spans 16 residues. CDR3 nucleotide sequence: TGTGCCAGCAGTCAATCTTATGGGGGGGTGACAGATACACAGTATTTT. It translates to CASSQSYGGVTDTQYF.

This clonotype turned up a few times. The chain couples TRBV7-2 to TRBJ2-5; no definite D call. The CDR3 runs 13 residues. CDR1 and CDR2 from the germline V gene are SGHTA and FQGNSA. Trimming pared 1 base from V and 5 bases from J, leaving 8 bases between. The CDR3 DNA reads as TGTGCCAGCAGCTTAGGCAGCTGGGAGACCCAGTACTTC. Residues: CASSLGSWETQYF.

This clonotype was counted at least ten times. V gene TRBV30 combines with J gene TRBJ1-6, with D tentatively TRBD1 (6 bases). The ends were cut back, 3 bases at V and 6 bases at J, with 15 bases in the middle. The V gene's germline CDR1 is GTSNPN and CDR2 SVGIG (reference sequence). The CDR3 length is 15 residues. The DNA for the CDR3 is TGTGCCTGGAGCCCCGATTGGGGGGCTAATTCACCCCTCCACTTT. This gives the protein CAWSPDWGANSPLHF. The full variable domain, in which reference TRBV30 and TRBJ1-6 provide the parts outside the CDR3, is SQTIHQWPATLVQPVGSPLSLECTVEGTSNPNLYWYRQAAGRGLQLLFYSVGIGQISSEVPQNLSASRPQDRQFILSSKKLLLSDSGFYLCAWSPDWGANSPLHFGNGTRLTVT.

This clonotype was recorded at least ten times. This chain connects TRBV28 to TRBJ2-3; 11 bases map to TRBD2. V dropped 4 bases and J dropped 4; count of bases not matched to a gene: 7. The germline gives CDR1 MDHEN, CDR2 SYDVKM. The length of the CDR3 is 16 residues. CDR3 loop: CASSSLASGGSDTQYF. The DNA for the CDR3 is TGTGCCAGCAGTTCCTTGGCTAGCGGGGGGTCAGATACGCAGTATTTT.

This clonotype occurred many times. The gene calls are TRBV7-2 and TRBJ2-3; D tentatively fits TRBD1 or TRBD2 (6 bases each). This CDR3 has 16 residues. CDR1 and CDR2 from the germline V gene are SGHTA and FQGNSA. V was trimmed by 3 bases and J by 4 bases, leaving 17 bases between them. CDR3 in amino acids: CASSFGSGAVSDTQYF. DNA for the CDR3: TGTGCCAGCAGCTTCGGCTCGGGGGCAGTTTCAGATACGCAGTATTTT.

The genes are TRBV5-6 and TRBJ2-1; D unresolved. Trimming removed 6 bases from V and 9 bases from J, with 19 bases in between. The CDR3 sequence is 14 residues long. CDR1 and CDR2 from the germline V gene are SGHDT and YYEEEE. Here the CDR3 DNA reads TGTGCCAGCAACGTTCTGGATACGGCAGGTGAGCAGTTCTTC. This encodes CASNVLDTAGEQFF.

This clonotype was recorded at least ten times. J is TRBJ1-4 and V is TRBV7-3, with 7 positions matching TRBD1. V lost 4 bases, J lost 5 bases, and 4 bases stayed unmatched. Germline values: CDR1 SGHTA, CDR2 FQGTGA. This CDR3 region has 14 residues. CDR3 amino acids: CASSSLGQNEKLFF. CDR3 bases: TGTGCCAGCAGCTCCTTGGGACAGAATGAAAAACTGTTTTTT.

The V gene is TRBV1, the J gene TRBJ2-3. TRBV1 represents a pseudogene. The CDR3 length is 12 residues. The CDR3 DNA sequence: TGTACCAGCCGGACCGACACAGATACGCAGTATTTT. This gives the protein CTSRTDTDTQYF.

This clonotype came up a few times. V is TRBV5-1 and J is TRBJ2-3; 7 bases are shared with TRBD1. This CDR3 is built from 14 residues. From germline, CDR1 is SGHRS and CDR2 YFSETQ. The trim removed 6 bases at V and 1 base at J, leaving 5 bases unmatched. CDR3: CASTLTGGTDTQYF. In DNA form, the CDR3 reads TGCGCCAGCACTCTTACAGGGGGCACAGATACGCAGTATTTT.